The 22 T cell receptor beta chains listed next were all sequenced from one sample in a study of blood T cell repertoires in COVID-19. Clones were sequenced by immunoSEQ multiplex PCR, and TCRdb holds only the in-frame ones, with some missing. The table lists 220,000 or so clones, approximately 81% of them singletons. The material sequenced was peripheral blood. The receptors were gathered from a young man with active or convalescent COVID-19.

The CDR3 spells CAIRADGSTEAFF. In DNA, the CDR3 is TGTGCCATCAGGGCGGACGGGAGCACTGAAGCTTTCTTT. The rearrangement links TRBV10-3 to TRBJ1-1; D is undetermined. This CDR3 is 13 amino acids long. V was cut by 6 bases and J by 4 bases, with 12 bases left in between. Germline CDR1 reads ENHRY; CDR2 reads SYGVKD.

This sequence joins TRBV3-1 (or the pseudogene TRBV3-2) and TRBJ1-2, with a possible D match to TRBD1 (5 bases). This CDR3 has 14 residues. The ends were cut back, 4 bases at V and 4 bases at J, with 13 bases in the middle. Germline CDR1 reads LGHDT; CDR2 reads YNNKEL (reference sequence). CDR3 loop: CASSRREEPYGYTF. CDR3 nucleotides: TGTGCCAGCAGCCGCAGGGAAGAGCCCTATGGCTACACCTTC.

This clone was found a few times. The chain couples TRBV6-6 to TRBJ1-4; D is possibly TRBD1 (5 bases). Germline V CDR1 and CDR2: MNHNY, SVGAGI (reference sequence). The CDR3 sequence is 14 residues long. The V end lost 2 bases, the J end lost 8 bases, and 12 bases lay between the germline ends. CDR3 sequence (DNA): TGTGCCAGCAGTTACCGGGGGGTGGAGGAAAAACTGTTTTTT. It translates to CASSYRGVEEKLFF.

The chain is built from TRBV18 and TRBJ1-1; TRBD1 might be the D (5 bases). The CDR3 covers 16 residues. CDR1 and CDR2 from the germline V gene are KGHSH and LQKENI. Trimming removed 1 base at V and 1 base at J, with 13 bases between. The CDR3, as DNA: TGTGCCAGCTCACCACAAGAGACAGTAAAGAACACTGAAGCTTTCTTT. Protein product: CASSPQETVKNTEAFF.

The gene calls are TRBV27 and TRBJ1-1; D is ambiguous. Germline CDR1 is MNHEY and CDR2 is SMNVEV (reference sequence). V lost 4 bases to trimming and J lost 5 bases, with 17 bases between them. This CDR3 spans 15 amino acids. The CDR3 DNA reads TGTGCCAGCAGTTCTCTCCCACCGTGGGCAACTGAAGCTTTCTTT. Protein product: CASSSLPPWATEAFF.

The CDR3 DNA reads as TGTGCCAGCAGTTCCGGACTTTCCGCGAACACCGGGGAGCTGTTTTTT. This gives the protein CASSSGLSANTGELFF. The chain uses TRBV27 and TRBJ2-2, with D tentatively TRBD2 (5 bases). Germline V gives CDR1 MNHEY, CDR2 SMNVEV (reference sequence). V lost 4 bases and J lost 0, with 12 bases in between. The CDR3 consists of 16 residues.

This clone was recorded a few times. V gene TRBV30 combines with J gene TRBJ2-1; 11 bases map to TRBD2. With V trimmed by 2 bases and J by 5 bases, 5 bases remained unmatched. Germline CDR1 and CDR2: GTSNPN and SVGIG (reference sequence). This CDR3 comprises 15 residues. CDR3 sequence: CAWSPLAGGHNEQFF. The DNA of the CDR3 is TGTGCCTGGAGTCCTCTAGCGGGAGGCCACAATGAGCAGTTCTTC.

The J gene is TRBJ2-7, the V gene TRBV5-5; 7 bases are shared with TRBD1. V was clipped by 6 bases and J by 2 bases; unmatched bases: 11. Looked up from germline, CDR1 is SGHKS and CDR2 is YYEKEE (reference sequence). The CDR3 has 15 residues. CDR3 DNA sequence: TGTGCCAGCACCGTGGGGACAGTGGGTACCTACGAGCAGTACTTC. Amino acids: CASTVGTVGTYEQYF.

The chain couples TRBV7-6 to TRBJ2-7; a possible D gene is TRBD2 (5 bases). This CDR3 has 13 amino acids. CDR1 is SGHVS, CDR2 FNYEAQ, per germline. The V and J ends lost 5 bases and 4 bases respectively, with 12 bases between them. CDR3 nucleotide sequence: TGTGCCAGCAGCCCGACCCCGGGGTACGAGCAGTACTTC. The encoded protein is CASSPTPGYEQYF.

The J gene is TRBJ2-5, the V gene TRBV9, with 14 positions matching TRBD2. The CDR3 covers 16 residues. Germline-derived CDR1 and CDR2 are SGDLS and YYNGEE. J lost 5 bases, V lost 3 bases, and 6 bases had no gene match. CDR3 in amino acids: CASSAGTSGGRETQYF. CDR3 nucleotides: TGTGCCAGCAGCGCCGGGACTAGCGGGGGAAGGGAGACCCAGTACTTC.

The rearrangement uses TRBV15 and TRBJ2-2; possibly TRBD1 for D (6 bases). The CDR3 length is 18 residues. V was shortened by 5 bases and J by 5 bases, with 24 bases between the two germline ends. Germline CDR1 reads LNHNV; CDR2 reads YYDKDF (reference sequence). As DNA, the CDR3 is TGTGCCACCAGCGGATCTGGGGGCTCGACCAAGAGGACCGGGGAGCTGTTTTTT. Its translation: CATSGSGGSTKRTGELFF. The whole variable domain, remainder taken from reference TRBV15 and TRBJ2-2, is DAMVIQNPRYQVTQFGKPVTLSCSQTLNHNVMYWYQQKSSQAPKLLFHYYDKDFNNEADTPDNFQSRRPNTSFCFLDIRSPGLGDTAMYLCATSGSGGSTKRTGELFFGEGSRLTVL.

The chain joins TRBV7-9 to TRBJ2-5, with D perhaps TRBD2 (6 bases). From germline, CDR1 is SEHNR and CDR2 FQNEAQ (reference sequence). The CDR3 is made up of 16 amino acids. Deletions cut 6 bases from V and 2 bases from J, with 19 bases between. The CDR3 here is CASSFPAGSFQETQYF. The CDR3 bases are TGTGCCAGCAGTTTCCCGGCGGGGTCTTTTCAAGAGACCCAGTACTTC.

The rearrangement joins TRBV30 to TRBJ2-7, with D hard to call. Per the germline V gene, CDR1 is GTSNPN and CDR2 is SVGIG (reference sequence). Trimming removed 5 bases from V and 0 bases from J, with 8 bases in between. The CDR3 has 12 amino acids. The CDR3 region is CAWAVSSYEQYF. CDR3 in DNA: TGTGCCTGGGCAGTCAGCTCCTACGAGCAGTACTTC. Full variable domain (remainder filled in from reference TRBV30 and TRBJ2-7): SQTIHQWPATLVQPVGSPLSLECTVEGTSNPNLYWYRQAAGRGLQLLFYSVGIGQISSEVPQNLSASRPQDRQFILSSKKLLLSDSGFYLCAWAVSSYEQYFGPGTRLTVT.

This rearrangement joins TRBV19 to TRBJ2-7, with D perhaps matching TRBD1 (6 bases). Germline-derived CDR1 and CDR2 are LNHDA and SQIVND (reference sequence). V lost 6 bases and J lost 2, with 8 bases in between. This CDR3 spans 12 amino acids. This CDR3 reads CASSAGAYEQYF. CDR3 DNA: TGTGCCAGTAGCGCAGGGGCCTACGAGCAGTACTTC.

The chain employs TRBV4-3 and TRBJ2-5, with D unresolved. This CDR3 spans 13 amino acids. V was shortened by 5 bases and J by 6 bases, with 13 bases between the two germline ends. Per germline, CDR1 LGHNA and CDR2 YSLEER. As DNA, the CDR3 is TGCGCCAGCAGCTCAGTCCCATCCCAGACCCAGTACTTC. Translating gives CASSSVPSQTQYF.

The V gene is TRBV5-1, the J gene TRBJ1-1; possible D gene TRBD1, 6 bases. This CDR3 contains 14 residues. CDR1 and CDR2 (germline): SGHRS, YFSETQ. The V end was cut by 3 bases, the J end by 0 bases, with 9 bases between. The chain's CDR3 is CASSYREMNTEAFF. In DNA, the CDR3 is TGCGCCAGCAGCTACAGGGAGATGAACACTGAAGCTTTCTTT. Looking up the rest from reference TRBV5-1 and TRBJ1-1 gives the full variable domain: KAGVTQTPRYLIKTRGQQVTLSCSPISGHRSVSWYQQTPGQGLQFLFEYFSETQRNKGNFPGRFSGRQFSNSRSEMNVSTLELGDSALYLCASSYREMNTEAFFGQGTRLTVV.

The V and J genes are TRBV6-1 and TRBJ1-5, with D perhaps matching TRBD1 (6 bases). The CDR3 is made up of 16 amino acids. Germline loops: CDR1 MNHNS, CDR2 SASEGT. Deletions cut 2 bases from V and 4 bases from J, with 15 bases between. CDR3 sequence reads: CASSEHTDRINQPQHF. The CDR3 nucleotides are TGTGCCAGCAGTGAACATACTGACAGGATTAATCAGCCCCAGCATTTT.

The chain recombines TRBV18 with TRBJ2-7; no clear D. V lost 0 bases, J lost 6 bases, and 12 bases lay in between. From germline, CDR1 is KGHSH and CDR2 LQKENI. The CDR3 covers 14 residues. The CDR3 sequence: CASSPPPGRSEQYF. In DNA, the CDR3 is TGTGCCAGCTCACCACCCCCCGGTCGGTCCGAGCAGTACTTC.

V is TRBV6-5 and J is TRBJ1-3; the D gene is possibly TRBD1 (6 bases). Looked up from germline, CDR1 is MNHEY and CDR2 is SVGAGI. The CDR3 extends over 15 amino acids. V lost 0 bases and J 4 bases, leaving 10 bases between the germline ends. For the CDR3, the DNA is TGTGCCAGCAGTTACTCCACAGGGAACGGAAACACCATATATTTT. Residues: CASSYSTGNGNTIYF.

This sequence joins TRBV7-6 and TRBJ2-7, with a weak D call TRBD1 (6 bases). Germline CDR1 SGHVS, CDR2 FNYEAQ. V shed 1 base and J shed 0 bases, with 16 bases lying between them. This CDR3 spans 17 amino acids. This chain's CDR3 is CASSLGEQGPSSYEQYF. CDR3 nucleotide sequence: TGTGCCAGCAGCTTAGGGGAACAGGGCCCAAGCTCCTACGAGCAGTACTTC.

This chain connects TRBV12-3 or TRBV12-4 to TRBJ1-5, with 7 bases fitting TRBD1. The CDR3 length is 13 residues. V dropped 6 bases and J dropped 7; count of bases not matched to a gene: 6. CDR3 DNA sequence: TGTGCCAGCAGAGGGGGCGTGGGGCAGCCCCAGCATTTT. Translating it yields CASRGGVGQPQHF.

The chain is built from TRBV9 and TRBJ2-1; D might be TRBD1 (7 bases). This CDR3 region has 15 residues. Germline CDR1 and CDR2: SGDLS and YYNGEE. V shed 3 bases and J shed 4 bases, with 14 bases lying between them. The chain's CDR3 is CASSGTAGQYNEQFF. DNA for the CDR3: TGTGCCAGCAGCGGCACTGCGGGACAGTACAATGAGCAGTTCTTC.